A single T cell receptor beta chain is shown here with its context. Its target is unknown. TCRdb keeps only in-frame clones here, not all; method: immunoSEQ multiplex PCR. This sample has about 7,100 clones, with about 79% found just once. Time point here: newly diagnosed, previously untreated cHL patient sample. Newly diagnosed, untreated classical Hodgkin lymphoma PBMCs served as comparison. The source of the sample is a study of PD-1 blockade in classical Hodgkin lymphoma. Germline values: CDR1 SGHNT, CDR2 YYREEE (reference sequence). CDR3 length: 15 residues. Between the trimmed V and J ends, which lost 3 bases and 1 base, there was a span of 12 bases. The study's findings and limits: Nothing has yet pinned down what causes the repertoire differences, possibly disease activity or prior therapy. The study reported lower baseline TCR diversity in newly diagnosed patients than in healthy donors.

The sequence was obtained from a human donor with classical Hodgkin lymphoma. The sequencing sample was made of peripheral blood mononuclear cells (PBMCs). The chain carries TRBV5-4 and TRBJ2-3, with D perhaps assigned TRBD1 or TRBD2 (5 bases each). As DNA, the CDR3 is TGTGCCAGCAGCTCCCGGGACGGAGGCACAGATACGCAGTATTTT. As protein: CASSSRDGGTDTQYF.